This T cell receptor (beta chain) emerged from a study of early T cells in non-severe SARS-CoV-2 infection. Broader study findings: Clonotype matching in VDJdb favored anti-spike CD8 responses and did not capture private and CD4 specificities.

A few counts support this clonotype. Its antigen is not known. Germline V CDR1 and CDR2: MNHEY, SMNVEV (reference sequence). CDR3 length: 15 residues. Trimming took 5 bases from V and 0 from J, leaving 11 bases between them. Attached unique molecular identifiers marked individual cDNA molecules. TCRdb processed the 5' RACE reads anew with MiXCR; each CDR3 protein has one entry. The data show about 61,000 distinct CDR3 sequences, with 9.5% to 15% seen just once and roughly 1.2% held by the top ten. This specimen consisted of whole blood, obtained at baseline. The clonotype originates from an adult who was a healthcare worker with PCR-confirmed SARS-CoV-2 infection or an uninfected control (not recorded which). The donor label of this sample is uncertain. The chain joins TRBV27 to TRBJ2-1; D call uncertain. The CDR3 DNA reads TGTGCCAGCAGTATCGTTTCAGACTCCTACAATGAGCAGTTCTTC. It specifies CASSIVSDSYNEQFF.